Below, 2 T cell receptor beta chains from the same sample are listed, as sequenced in a study of ipilimumab plus nivolumab after autologous stem cell transplantation. Sequencing was performed with immunoSEQ multiplex PCR; in TCRdb, only in-frame clones are kept and a portion is missing. Of some 990 clones detected, roughly 73% appear once; the ten largest clones hold 10% to 15%. This specimen consisted of PBMCs, obtained in a trial of ipilimumab plus nivolumab as post-transplant consolidation. All receptors come from a male donor with primary mediastinal lymphoma.

This clone ranks as large. The V gene is TRBV5-5, the J gene TRBJ2-7, with 7 positions matching TRBD2. The CDR3 is 14 residues long. J gave up 1 base and V 1 base, and 2 bases lay outside the gene matches. The germline CDR1 and CDR2 sequences are SGHKS and YYEKEE (reference sequence). CDR3 protein: CASSLRGVSYEQYF. Written as DNA, the CDR3 is TGTGCCAGCAGCTTGCGGGGGGTATCCTACGAGCAGTACTTC.

The chain joins TRBV5-6 to TRBJ1-2; 10 bases are shared with TRBD1. CDR1 is SGHDT and CDR2 is YYEEEE in the germline V gene. This CDR3 is 15 amino acids long. V lost 0 bases to trimming and J lost 8 bases; unmatched junction nucleotides: 7. Here the CDR3 DNA reads TGTGCCAGCAGCTTGGCCGGGACAGGGGAATACGGCTACACCTTC. Its protein is CASSLAGTGEYGYTF.